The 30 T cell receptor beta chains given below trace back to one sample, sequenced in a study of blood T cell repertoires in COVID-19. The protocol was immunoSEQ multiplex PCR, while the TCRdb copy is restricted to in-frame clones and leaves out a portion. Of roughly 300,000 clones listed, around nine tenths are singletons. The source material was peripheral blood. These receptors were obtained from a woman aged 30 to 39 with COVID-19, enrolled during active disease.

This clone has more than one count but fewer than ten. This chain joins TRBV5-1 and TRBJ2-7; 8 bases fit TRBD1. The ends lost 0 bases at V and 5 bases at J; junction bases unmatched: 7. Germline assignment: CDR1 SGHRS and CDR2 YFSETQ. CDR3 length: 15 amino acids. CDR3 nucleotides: TGCGCCAGCAGCTTGGTTTCCAGGGGGCTGAACGAGCAGTACTTC. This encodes CASSLVSRGLNEQYF. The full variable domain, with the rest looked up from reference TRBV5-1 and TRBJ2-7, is KAGVTQTPRYLIKTRGQQVTLSCSPISGHRSVSWYQQTPGQGLQFLFEYFSETQRNKGNFPGRFSGRQFSNSRSEMNVSTLELGDSALYLCASSLVSRGLNEQYFGPGTRLTVT.

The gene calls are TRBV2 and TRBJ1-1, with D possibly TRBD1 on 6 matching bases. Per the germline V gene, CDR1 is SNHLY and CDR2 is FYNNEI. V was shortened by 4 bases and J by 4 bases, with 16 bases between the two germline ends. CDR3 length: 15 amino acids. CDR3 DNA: TGTGCCAGCAGTGGCCCCGGCAGGGGATCCACTGAAGCTTTCTTT. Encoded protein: CASSGPGRGSTEAFF.

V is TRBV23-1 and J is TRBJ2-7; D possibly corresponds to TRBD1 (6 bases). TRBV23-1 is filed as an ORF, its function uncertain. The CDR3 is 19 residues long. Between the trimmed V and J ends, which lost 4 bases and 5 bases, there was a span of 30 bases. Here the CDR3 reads CASSPQTKQGTKDLHEQYV. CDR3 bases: TGCGCCAGCAGTCCGCAAACCAAACAGGGTACTAAAGATCTCCACGAGCAGTACGTC.

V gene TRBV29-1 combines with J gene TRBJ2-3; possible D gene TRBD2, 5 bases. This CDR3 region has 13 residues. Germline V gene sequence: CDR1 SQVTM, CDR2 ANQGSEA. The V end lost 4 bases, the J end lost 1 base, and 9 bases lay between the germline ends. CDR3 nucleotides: TGCAGCGTTGGAGGGTTGGGCACAGATACGCAGTATTTT. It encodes CSVGGLGTDTQYF.

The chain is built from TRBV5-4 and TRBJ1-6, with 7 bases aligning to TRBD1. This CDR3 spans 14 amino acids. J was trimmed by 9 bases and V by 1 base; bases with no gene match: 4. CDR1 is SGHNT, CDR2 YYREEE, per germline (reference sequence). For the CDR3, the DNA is TGTGCCAGCAGCTTGTGGACAGGTGGTTCACCCCTCCACTTT. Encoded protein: CASSLWTGGSPLHF. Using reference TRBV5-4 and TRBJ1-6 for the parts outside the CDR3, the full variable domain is ETGVTQSPTHLIKTRGQQVTLRCSSQSGHNTVSWYQQALGQGPQFIFQYYREEENGRGNFPPRFSGLQFPNYSSELNVNALELDDSALYLCASSLWTGGSPLHFGNGTRLTVT.

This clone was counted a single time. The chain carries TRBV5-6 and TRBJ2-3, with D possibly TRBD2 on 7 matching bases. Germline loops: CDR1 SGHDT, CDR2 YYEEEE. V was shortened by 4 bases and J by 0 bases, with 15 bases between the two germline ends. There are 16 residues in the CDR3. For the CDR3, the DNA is TGTGCCAGCAGCGGGGGGGCAGGGGCCAGCACAGATACGCAGTATTTT. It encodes CASSGGAGASTDTQYF.

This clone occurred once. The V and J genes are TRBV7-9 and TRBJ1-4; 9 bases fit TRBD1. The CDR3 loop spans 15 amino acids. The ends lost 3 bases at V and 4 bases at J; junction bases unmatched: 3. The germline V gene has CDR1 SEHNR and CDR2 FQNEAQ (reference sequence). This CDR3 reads CASSLGDRVNEKLFF. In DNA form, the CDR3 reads TGTGCCAGCAGCTTGGGGGACAGGGTTAATGAAAAACTGTTTTTT. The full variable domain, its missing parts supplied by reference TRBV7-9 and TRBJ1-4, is DTGVSQNPRHKITKRGQNVTFRCDPISEHNRLYWYRQTLGQGPEFLTYFQNEAQLEKSRLLSDRFSAERPKGSFSTLEIQRTEQGDSAMYLCASSLGDRVNEKLFFGSGTQLSVL.

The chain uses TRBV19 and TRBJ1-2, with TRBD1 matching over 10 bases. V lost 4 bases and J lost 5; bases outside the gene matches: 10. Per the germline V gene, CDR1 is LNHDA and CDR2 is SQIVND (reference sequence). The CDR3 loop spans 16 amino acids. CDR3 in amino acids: CASSNLRDRGSYGYTF. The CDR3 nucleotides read TGTGCCAGTAGTAACCTCCGGGACAGGGGTTCGTATGGCTACACCTTC. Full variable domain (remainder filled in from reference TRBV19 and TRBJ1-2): DGGITQSPKYLFRKEGQNVTLSCEQNLNHDAMYWYRQDPGQGLRLIYYSQIVNDFQKGDIAEGYSVSREKKESFPLTVTSAQKNPTAFYLCASSNLRDRGSYGYTFGSGTRLTVV.

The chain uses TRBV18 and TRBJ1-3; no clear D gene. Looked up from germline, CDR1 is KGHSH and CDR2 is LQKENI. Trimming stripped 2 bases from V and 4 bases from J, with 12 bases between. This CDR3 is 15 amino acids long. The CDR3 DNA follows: TGTGCCAGCTCACCAAACCGGGGTTCAGGAAACACCATATATTTT. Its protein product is CASSPNRGSGNTIYF.

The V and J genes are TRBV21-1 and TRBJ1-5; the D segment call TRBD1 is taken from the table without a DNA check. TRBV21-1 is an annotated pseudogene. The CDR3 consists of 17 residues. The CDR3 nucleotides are TGTGCCAGCATTAGAGAGGACAGACAGGGGGTCTTTCGGCCCCAGCATTTT. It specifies CASIREDRQGVFRPQHF.

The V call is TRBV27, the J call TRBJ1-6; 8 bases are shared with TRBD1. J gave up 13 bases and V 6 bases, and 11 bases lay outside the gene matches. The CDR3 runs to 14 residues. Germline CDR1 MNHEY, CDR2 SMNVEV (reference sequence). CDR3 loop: CASSLGQEIRPLHF. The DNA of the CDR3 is TGTGCCAGCAGCCTGGGACAGGAAATTCGGCCCCTCCACTTT.

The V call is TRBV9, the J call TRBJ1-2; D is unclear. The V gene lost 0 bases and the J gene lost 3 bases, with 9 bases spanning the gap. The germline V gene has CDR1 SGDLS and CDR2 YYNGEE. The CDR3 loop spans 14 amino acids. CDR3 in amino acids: CASSVGGGYYGYTF. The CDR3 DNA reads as TGTGCCAGCAGCGTAGGTGGCGGGTACTATGGCTACACCTTC.

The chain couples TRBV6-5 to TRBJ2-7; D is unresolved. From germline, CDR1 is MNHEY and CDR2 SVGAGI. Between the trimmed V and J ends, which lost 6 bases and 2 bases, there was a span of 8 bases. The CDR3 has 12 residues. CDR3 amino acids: CASSLLAYEQYV. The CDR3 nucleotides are TGTGCCAGCAGCCTATTAGCCTACGAGCAGTACGTC.

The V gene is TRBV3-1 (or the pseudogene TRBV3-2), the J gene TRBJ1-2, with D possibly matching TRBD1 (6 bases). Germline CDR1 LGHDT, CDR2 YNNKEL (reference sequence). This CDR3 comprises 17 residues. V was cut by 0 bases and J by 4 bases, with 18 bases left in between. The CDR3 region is CASSQDGQHRRGYGYTF. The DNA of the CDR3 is TGTGCCAGCAGCCAAGATGGACAGCACCGCCGGGGCTATGGCTACACCTTC.

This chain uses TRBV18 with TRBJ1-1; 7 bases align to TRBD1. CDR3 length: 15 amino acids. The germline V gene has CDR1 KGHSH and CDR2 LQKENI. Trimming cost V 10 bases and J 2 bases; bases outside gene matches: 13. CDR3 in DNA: TGTGCCACCTCGGGACAGACCAATACTAACACTGAAGCTTTCTTT. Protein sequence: CATSGQTNTNTEAFF. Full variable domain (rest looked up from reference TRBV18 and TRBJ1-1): NAGVMQNPRHLVRRRGQEARLRCSPMKGHSHVYWYRQLPEEGLKFMVYLQKENIIDESGMPKERFSAEFPKEGPSILRIQQVVRGDSAAYFCATSGQTNTNTEAFFGQGTRLTVV.

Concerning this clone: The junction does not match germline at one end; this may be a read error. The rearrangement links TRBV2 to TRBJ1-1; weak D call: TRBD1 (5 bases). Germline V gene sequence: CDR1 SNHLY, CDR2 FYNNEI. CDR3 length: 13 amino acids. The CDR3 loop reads CASNGARNPEAFF. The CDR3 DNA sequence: TGTGCCAGCAATGGGGCGCGGAACCCTGAAGCTTTCTTT.

The DNA for the CDR3 is TGTGCCAGTGGACAGGCCGGACGAGGGACCCAGTACTTC. Translating it yields CASGQAGRGTQYF. The V and J genes are TRBV6-5 and TRBJ2-5, with 7 positions matching TRBD1. The CDR3 has 13 residues. V lost 9 bases and J lost 7; bases outside the gene matches: 11. Germline V gene lookup returns CDR1 MNHEY and CDR2 SVGAGI.

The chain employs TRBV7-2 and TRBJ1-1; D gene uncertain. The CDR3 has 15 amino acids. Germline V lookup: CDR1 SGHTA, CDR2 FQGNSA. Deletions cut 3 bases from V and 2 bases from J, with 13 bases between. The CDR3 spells CASSLMMQSNTEAFF. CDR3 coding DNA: TGTGCCAGCAGCTTGATGATGCAGTCTAACACTGAAGCTTTCTTT.

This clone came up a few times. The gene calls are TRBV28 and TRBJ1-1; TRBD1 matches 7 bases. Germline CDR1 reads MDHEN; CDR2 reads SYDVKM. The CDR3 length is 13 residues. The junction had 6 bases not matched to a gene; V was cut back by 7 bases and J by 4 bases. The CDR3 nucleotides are TGTGCCAGCACCGCCAGGGGGGCCACTGAAGCTTTCTTT. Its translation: CASTARGATEAFF.

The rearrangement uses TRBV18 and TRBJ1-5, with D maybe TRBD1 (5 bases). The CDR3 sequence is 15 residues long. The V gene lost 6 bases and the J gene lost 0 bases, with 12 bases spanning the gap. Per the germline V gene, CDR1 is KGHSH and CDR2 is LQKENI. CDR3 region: CASSATGNSNQPQHF. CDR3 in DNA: TGTGCCAGCTCTGCAACAGGAAATAGCAATCAGCCCCAGCATTTT.

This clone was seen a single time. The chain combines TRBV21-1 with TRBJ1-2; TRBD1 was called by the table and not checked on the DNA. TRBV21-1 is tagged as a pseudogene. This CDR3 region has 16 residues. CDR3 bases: TGTGCCAGCAGCAAAGGTGGGACAGGGGCAACTTATGGCTACACCTTC. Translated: CASSKGGTGATYGYTF.

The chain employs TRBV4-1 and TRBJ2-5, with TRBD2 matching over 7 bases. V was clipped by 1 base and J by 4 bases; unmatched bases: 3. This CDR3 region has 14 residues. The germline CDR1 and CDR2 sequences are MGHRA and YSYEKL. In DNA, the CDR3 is TGCGCCAGCAGCCAAGTCGGCGGGGGAGAGACCCAGTACTTC. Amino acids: CASSQVGGGETQYF.

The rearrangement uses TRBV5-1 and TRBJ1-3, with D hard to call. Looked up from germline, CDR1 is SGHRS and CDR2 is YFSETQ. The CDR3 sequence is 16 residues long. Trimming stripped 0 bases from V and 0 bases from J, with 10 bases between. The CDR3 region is CASSLGLPSSGNTIYF. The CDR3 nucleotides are TGCGCCAGCAGCTTGGGACTGCCGAGCTCTGGAAACACCATATATTTT.

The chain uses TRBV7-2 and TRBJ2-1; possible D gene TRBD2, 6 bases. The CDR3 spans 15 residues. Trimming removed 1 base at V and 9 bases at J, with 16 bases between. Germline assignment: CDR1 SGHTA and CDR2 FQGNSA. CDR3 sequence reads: CASSLGQLQEGEQFF. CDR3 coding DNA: TGTGCCAGCAGCTTAGGACAGCTACAGGAGGGTGAGCAGTTCTTC.

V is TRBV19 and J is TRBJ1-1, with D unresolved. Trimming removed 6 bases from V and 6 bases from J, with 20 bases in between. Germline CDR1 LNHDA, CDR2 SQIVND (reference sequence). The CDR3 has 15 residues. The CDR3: CASSPMESGFSEAFF. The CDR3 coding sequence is TGTGCCAGTAGCCCAATGGAGTCCGGATTCTCTGAAGCTTTCTTT.

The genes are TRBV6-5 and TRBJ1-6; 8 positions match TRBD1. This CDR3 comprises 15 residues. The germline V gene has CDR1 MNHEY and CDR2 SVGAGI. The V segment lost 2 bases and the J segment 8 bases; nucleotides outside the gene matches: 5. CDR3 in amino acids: CASSYLRQGHSPLHF. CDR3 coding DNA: TGTGCCAGCAGTTACCTTCGACAGGGGCATTCACCCCTCCACTTT.

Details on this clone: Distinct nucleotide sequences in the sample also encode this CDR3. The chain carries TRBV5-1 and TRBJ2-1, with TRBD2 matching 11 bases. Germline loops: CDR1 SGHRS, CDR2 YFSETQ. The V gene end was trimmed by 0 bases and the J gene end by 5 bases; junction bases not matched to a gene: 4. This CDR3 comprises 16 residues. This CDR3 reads CASSLVAGGPNNEQFF. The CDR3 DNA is TGCGCCAGCAGCTTGGTAGCGGGGGGGCCGAACAATGAGCAGTTCTTC.

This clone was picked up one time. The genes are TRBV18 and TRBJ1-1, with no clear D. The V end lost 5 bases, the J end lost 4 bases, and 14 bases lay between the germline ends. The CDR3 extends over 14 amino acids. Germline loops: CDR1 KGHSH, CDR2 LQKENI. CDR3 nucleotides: TGTGCCAGCTCAATTAGACGGGATGGCACTGAAGCTTTCTTT. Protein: CASSIRRDGTEAFF.

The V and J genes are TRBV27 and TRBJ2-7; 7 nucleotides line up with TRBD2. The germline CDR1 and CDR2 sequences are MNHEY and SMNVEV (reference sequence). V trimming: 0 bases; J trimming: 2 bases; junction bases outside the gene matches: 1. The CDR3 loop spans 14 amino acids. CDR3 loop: CASSLSGGTYEQYF. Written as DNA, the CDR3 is TGTGCCAGCAGTTTATCGGGGGGGACCTACGAGCAGTACTTC.

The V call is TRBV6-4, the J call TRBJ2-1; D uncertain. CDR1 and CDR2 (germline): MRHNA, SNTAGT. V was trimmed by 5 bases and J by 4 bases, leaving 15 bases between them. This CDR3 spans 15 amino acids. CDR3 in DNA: TGTGCCAGCAGTTCTCAATCTAACCGGTACAATGAGCAGTTCTTC. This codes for CASSSQSNRYNEQFF.